One sample yielded the 10 T cell receptor beta chains listed below, sequenced in a study of tumor-infiltrating lymphocytes in primary liver carcinoma. Bulk tissue was left unsorted, and RNA and DNA were co-extracted from approximately 20-30 mg of it. Starting material of 400 to 600 ng total RNA yielded TCR beta cDNA via a constant-region primer. Three nested multiplex PCR rounds of slightly modified ARM-PCR generated TCR beta libraries. Investigators reported that the first two PCR rounds, at 10 cycles each, used TRBV1-TRBV30 forward primers with a C-beta reverse primer. TCRdb ran MiXCR on the multiplex PCR reads and lists one entry per CDR3 protein. This table holds 80,000 to 100,000 distinct CDR3 sequences, roughly 70% found once. Sample: tumor-adjacent normal liver tissue. The receptors originated from a man between 40 and 49 years old with primary liver carcinoma and hepatitis B virus infection.

Points on this clonotype: Compared with germline, one end of the junction differs, possibly owing to a read error. The chain is built from TRBV11-2 and TRBJ2-3; D perhaps matches TRBD2 (6 bases). The CDR3 contains 15 residues. CDR1 is SGHAT, CDR2 FQNNGV, per germline. In nucleotides, the CDR3 is TGTGCCAGCAGCTTAGTACTGGGGAGGATAGATACGCGGTATTTT. Encoded protein: CASSLVLGRIDTRYF.

On this clonotype itself: The missing conserved phenylalanine or tryptophan at the end of this CDR3 makes a read error likely. The chain joins TRBV29-1 to TRBJ2-1, with D hard to call. Trimming cost V 4 bases and J 10 bases, with 8 bases left between them. CDR1 and CDR2 (germline): SQVTM, ANQGSEA. The CDR3 sequence is 10 residues long. The CDR3 protein is CSVAPKEQFS. Here the CDR3 DNA reads TGCAGCGTTGCCCCAAAAGAGCAGTTCTCC.

Points on this clonotype: The conserved phenylalanine or tryptophan normally closing the CDR3 is absent here, so this likely arose from a read error. This chain connects TRBV12-3 or TRBV12-4 to TRBJ1-1, with a possible D match to TRBD1 (5 bases). CDR3 length: 15 residues. Trimming pared 3 bases from V and 4 bases from J, leaving 15 bases between. The CDR3 region is CASSFRGEGTTEAFL. Here the CDR3 DNA reads TGTGCCAGCAGTTTTAGGGGAGAGGGCACCACTGAAGCTTTCCTT.

This clonotype was detected ten times or more. The gene calls are TRBV6-6 and TRBJ2-7, with 9 bases lining up with TRBD1. V shed 8 bases and J 6 bases; nucleotides not matched to a gene: 11. This CDR3 comprises 14 residues. Germline lookup yields CDR1 MNHNY and CDR2 SVGAGI (reference sequence). CDR3 in DNA: TGTGCCAGCTCCATGGGACAGGGTACTACCGAGCAGTACTTC. Translation gives CASSMGQGTTEQYF.

Comments on this clonotype: A clone one base away is much larger, so this may be a read error. The chain recombines TRBV5-6 with TRBJ2-2; D perhaps matches TRBD2 (5 bases). The germline V gene has CDR1 SGHDT and CDR2 YYEEEE. The CDR3 is 12 amino acids. This chain's CDR3 is CASSFVAGEPFF. The CDR3 DNA sequence: TGTGCCAGCAGCTTTGTGGCCGGGGAGCCGTTTTTT.

As regards this clonotype: The CDR3 does not close with the conserved phenylalanine or tryptophan, likely indicating a read error. The DNA of the CDR3 is TGTAGCGTTGAAGAAGAAGGACAGGGGGTCTACGAGCAGTACTTA. This codes for CSVEEEGQGVYEQYL. The chain combines TRBV29-1 with TRBJ2-7; 10 bases agree with TRBD1. The CDR3 runs to 15 residues. Germline assignment: CDR1 SQVTM and CDR2 ANQGSEA.

Points on this clonotype: A read error may account for a junction end that differs from germline. This rearrangement joins TRBV6-6 to TRBJ2-7; no clear D gene. The CDR3 runs to 14 residues. Germline CDR1 MNHNY, CDR2 SVGAGI (reference sequence). For the CDR3, the DNA is TGTGCCAGCATTTACACCGGCGGTGCCTACGAGCACTACTTC. Protein sequence: CASIYTGGAYEHYF.

On this clonotype: A much larger clone differs by one base, so this may be a read error. J is TRBJ2-6 and V is TRBV5-1; the D is unclear. The CDR3 is 16 amino acids. V dropped 4 bases and J dropped 0 bases, with 11 bases sitting between them. Germline V gene data show CDR1 as SGHRS and CDR2 as YFSETQ. The CDR3 DNA is TGCGCCAGCAGCGGCGAGCTTACCTCTGGGGCCAACGTCCTGACTTTC. Residues: CASSGELTSGANVLTF.

The table lists this clonotype with many counts. The rearrangement uses TRBV4-1 and TRBJ2-3; 8 nucleotides align to TRBD2. The length of the CDR3 is 15 residues. Germline CDR1 and CDR2: MGHRA and YSYEKL. Germline trimming cut 3 bases from V and 0 bases from J; bases unmatched to any gene: 2. The CDR3 nucleotides are TGCGCCAGCAGCCAGCGGGAGGCGAGCACAGATACGCAGTATTTT. This gives the protein CASSQREASTDTQYF.

Note on this clonotype: This may be a read error: a much more frequent sequence differs by one nucleotide. The CDR3 here is CASSQVSRRNQPQHF. CDR3 nucleotide sequence: TGCGCCAGCAGCCAAGTGTCTCGGAGAAATCAGCCCCAGCATTTT. This sequence joins TRBV4-1 and TRBJ1-5; D is ambiguous. From germline, CDR1 is MGHRA and CDR2 YSYEKL. This CDR3 has 15 amino acids. V shed 1 base and J shed 4 bases, with 11 bases lying between them.